This T cell receptor (beta chain) was sequenced in a study of T cell responses to AZD1222 COVID-19 vaccine. General study points: Females made up more of the donors, who were largely white British, and clonal diversity may have come out too low. Nearly half of spike-specific TCRs reportedly go after variant regions that carry no mutations.

The data were produced by immunoSEQ multiplex PCR, yet TCRdb's version contains in-frame clones alone and is incomplete. This sample has some 170,000 clones, with less than 90% found just once. The CDR3 runs 13 residues. The germline V and J ends were trimmed by 1 base and 2 bases, with 7 bases remaining between them. Germline V CDR1 and CDR2: SGHDT, YYEEEE. As regards this clone: Its antigen is as yet unknown.

The sequenced sample was peripheral blood, obtained on day 0 of AZD1222 vaccination. This clonotype was sampled from an adult in good health. The V gene is TRBV5-6, the J gene TRBJ2-7; TRBD1 is a possible D gene (5 bases). For the CDR3, the DNA is TGTGCCAGCAGCTTGCAGGGAACCTACGAGCAGTACTTC. The encoded protein is CASSLQGTYEQYF.